This TCR beta chain came from a study of blood T cell repertoires in COVID-19. Study in general: Whether acute or convalescent, the COVID-19 samples came from the United States, Italy and Spain.

Original analysis: Estimation of nucleated cell counts was performed using reference gene primer amplification. Assay: immunoSEQ multiplex PCR; the TCRdb copy retains only in-frame clones and omits some. The DNA gave D and trimming, while V, J and clone size come from that table. This table holds about 200,000 clones, roughly 82% found once. Germline loops: CDR1 SGDLS, CDR2 YYNGEE. This CDR3 is 14 amino acids long. The V gene end was trimmed by 3 bases and the J gene end by 5 bases; junction bases not matched to a gene: 5. This clone appeared a single time. Sequenced material: PBMCs or T cells enriched from blood (not recorded which). This receptor was obtained from a man aged 35 to 55 who had recovered from COVID-19. The rearrangement uses TRBV9 and TRBJ2-5, with 9 nucleotides matching TRBD1. The CDR3 nucleotides read TGTGCCAGCAGCGCAACAGGGGGCGGGGAGACCCAGTACTTC. Protein product: CASSATGGGETQYF.